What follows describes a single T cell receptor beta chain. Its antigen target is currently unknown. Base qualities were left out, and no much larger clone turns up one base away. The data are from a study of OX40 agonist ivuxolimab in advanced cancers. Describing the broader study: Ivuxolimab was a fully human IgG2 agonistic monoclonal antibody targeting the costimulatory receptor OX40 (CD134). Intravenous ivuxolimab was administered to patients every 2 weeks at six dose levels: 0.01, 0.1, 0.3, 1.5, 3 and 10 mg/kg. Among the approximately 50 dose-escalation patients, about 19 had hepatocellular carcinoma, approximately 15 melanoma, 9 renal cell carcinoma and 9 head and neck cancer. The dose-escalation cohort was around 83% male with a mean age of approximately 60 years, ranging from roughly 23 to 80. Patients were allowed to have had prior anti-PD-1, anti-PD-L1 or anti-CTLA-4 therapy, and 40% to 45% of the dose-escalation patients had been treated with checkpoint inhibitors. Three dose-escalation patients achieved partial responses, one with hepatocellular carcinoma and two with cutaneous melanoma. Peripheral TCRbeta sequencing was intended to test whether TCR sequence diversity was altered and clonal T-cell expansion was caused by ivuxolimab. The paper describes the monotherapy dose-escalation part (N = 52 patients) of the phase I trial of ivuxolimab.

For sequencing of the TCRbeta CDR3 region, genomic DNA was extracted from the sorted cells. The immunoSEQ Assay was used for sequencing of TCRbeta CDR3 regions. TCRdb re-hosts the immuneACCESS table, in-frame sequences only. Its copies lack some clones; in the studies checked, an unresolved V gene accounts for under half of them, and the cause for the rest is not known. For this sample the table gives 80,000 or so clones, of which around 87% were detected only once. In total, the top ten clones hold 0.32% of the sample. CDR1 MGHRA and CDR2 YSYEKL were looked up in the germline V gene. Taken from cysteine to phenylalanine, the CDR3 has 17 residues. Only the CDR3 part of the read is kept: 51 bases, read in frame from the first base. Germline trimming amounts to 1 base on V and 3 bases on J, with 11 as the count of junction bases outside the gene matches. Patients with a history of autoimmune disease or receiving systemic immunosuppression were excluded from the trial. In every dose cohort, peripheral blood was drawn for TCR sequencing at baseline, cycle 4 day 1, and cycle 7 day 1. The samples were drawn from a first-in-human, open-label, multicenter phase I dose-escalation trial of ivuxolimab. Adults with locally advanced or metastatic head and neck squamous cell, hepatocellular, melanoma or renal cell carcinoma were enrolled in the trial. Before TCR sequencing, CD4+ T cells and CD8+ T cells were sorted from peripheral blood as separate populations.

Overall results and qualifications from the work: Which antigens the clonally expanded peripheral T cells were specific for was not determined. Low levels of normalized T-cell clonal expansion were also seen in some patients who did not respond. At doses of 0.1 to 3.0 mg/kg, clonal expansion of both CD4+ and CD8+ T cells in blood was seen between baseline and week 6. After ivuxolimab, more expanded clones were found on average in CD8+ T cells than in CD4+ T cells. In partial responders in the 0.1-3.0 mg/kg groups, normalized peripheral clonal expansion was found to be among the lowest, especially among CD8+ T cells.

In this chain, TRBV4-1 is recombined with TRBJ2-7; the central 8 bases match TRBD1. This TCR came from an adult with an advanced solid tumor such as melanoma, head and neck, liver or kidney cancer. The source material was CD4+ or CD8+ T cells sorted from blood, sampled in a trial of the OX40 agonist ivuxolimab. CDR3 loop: CASSQGTGILSHYEQYF. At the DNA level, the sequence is TGCGCCAGCAGCCAAGGGACAGGGATTCTCTCCCACTACGAGCAGTACTTC.